The 14 T cell receptor beta chains listed next were all sequenced from one sample in a study of cytomegalovirus exposure and HLA in healthy donors. With 60 Vbeta and 13 Jbeta primers, the PCR was carried out. TCRdb keeps only in-frame clones here, not all; method: immunoSEQ multiplex PCR. The listing contains around 140,000 clones. Material for sequencing was PBMCs. Receptors were obtained from a male donor in good health and CMV-seronegative.

V usage is TRBV5-1 and J usage is TRBJ1-1; maybe TRBD1 (5 bases). Germline CDR1 SGHRS, CDR2 YFSETQ. V was cut by 4 bases and J by 1 base, with 8 bases left in between. This CDR3 spans 13 amino acids. The CDR3 is CASSKGQNTEAFF. CDR3 sequence (DNA): TGCGCCAGCAGCAAAGGACAGAACACTGAAGCTTTCTTT.

The chain has TRBV5-1 and TRBJ2-5, with 10 bases identical to TRBD1. The tail of the sequence fits TRBJ2-7 better, so the J call may be wrong. The V gene's germline CDR1 is SGHRS and CDR2 YFSETQ. This CDR3 comprises 14 residues. The CDR3 region has the DNA TGCGCCAGCAGCGGGACAGGGGCCCTCTACGAGCAGTACTTC. Protein: CASSGTGALYEQYF.

The chain has TRBV10-1 and TRBJ2-1; maybe TRBD1 (5 bases). V was pared by 3 bases and J by 4 bases, with 13 bases between. The CDR3 is 15 amino acids. The germline CDR1 and CDR2 sequences are WNHNN and SYGVQD (reference sequence). Here the CDR3 reads CASSDELGAYNEQFF. In nucleotides, the CDR3 is TGCGCCAGCAGTGACGAGCTTGGGGCATACAATGAGCAGTTCTTC.

V gene TRBV28 combines with J gene TRBJ1-1; TRBD1 aligns across 7 bases. The CDR3 length is 14 residues. The germline CDR1 and CDR2 sequences are MDHEN and SYDVKM. With V trimmed by 7 bases and J by 5 bases, 10 bases remained unmatched. CDR3 bases: TGTGCCAGCACTACGACAGGGCGGAGGACTGAAGCTTTCTTT. Protein sequence: CASTTTGRRTEAFF.

The CDR3 DNA is TGTGCCAGCAGCTTAGCGGGGGGGCTCCGACACACCGGGGAGCTGTTTTTT. Translating it yields CASSLAGGLRHTGELFF. The genes are TRBV7-2 and TRBJ2-2, with D perhaps matching TRBD2 (7 bases). V shed 0 bases and J shed 3 bases, with 14 bases lying between them. Germline CDR1 reads SGHTA; CDR2 reads FQGNSA. The CDR3 has 17 residues.

The chain carries TRBV5-6 and TRBJ2-2, with no clear D. The germline V gene has CDR1 SGHDT and CDR2 YYEEEE. V was cut by 4 bases and J by 2 bases, with 6 bases left in between. This CDR3 is built from 13 residues. The CDR3 sequence is CASSHTNTGELFF. The DNA of the CDR3 is TGTGCCAGCAGCCACACCAACACCGGGGAGCTGTTTTTT.

The chain links TRBV29-1 to TRBJ1-2; possibly TRBD1 for D (5 bases). This CDR3 is built from 11 residues. In germline, CDR1 is SQVTM, CDR2 ANQGSEA. V lost 7 bases, J lost 7 bases, and 13 bases lay in between. DNA for the CDR3: TGCAGCGCCTTGATCGGGGGTGGCTACACCTTC. It translates to CSALIGGGYTF.

J is TRBJ1-1 and V is TRBV6-4, with D uncertain. The CDR3 contains 13 residues. Germline V gene data show CDR1 as MRHNA and CDR2 as SNTAGT. The V and J ends lost 5 bases and 0 bases respectively, with 7 bases between them. The CDR3 DNA reads TGTGCCAGCAGTACCTCGGTGAACACTGAAGCTTTCTTT. Amino acid sequence: CASSTSVNTEAFF.

The gene calls are TRBV7-6 and TRBJ1-6, with 9 nucleotides matching TRBD1. After removal of 1 base from V and 12 bases from J, the junction contained 4 bases not matched to a gene. Looked up from germline, CDR1 is SGHVS and CDR2 is FNYEAQ. The CDR3 has 14 residues. DNA for the CDR3: TGTGCCAGCAGCTTAGGGGGGACAGGGCGACCCCTCCACTTT. Amino acids: CASSLGGTGRPLHF.

The chain joins TRBV6-5 to TRBJ2-7; the D gene is possibly TRBD2 (5 bases). The CDR3 runs to 14 residues. V lost 2 bases and J 3 bases, leaving 11 bases between the germline ends. Germline V gene sequence: CDR1 MNHEY, CDR2 SVGAGI. CDR3 residues: CASSYQDGLYEQYF. CDR3 DNA: TGTGCCAGCAGTTACCAAGACGGACTCTACGAGCAGTACTTC.

The rearrangement uses TRBV5-6 and TRBJ1-2; no firm D call. V was cut by 7 bases and J by 5 bases, with 15 bases left in between. The CDR3 consists of 13 residues. CDR1 is SGHDT and CDR2 is YYEEEE in the germline V gene. CDR3 loop: CASEGSTLYGYTF. The DNA for the CDR3 is TGTGCCAGCGAAGGGAGTACCCTTTATGGCTACACCTTC.

J is TRBJ2-7 and V is TRBV11-2; a possible D gene is TRBD1 (7 bases). The CDR3 contains 13 residues. CDR1 and CDR2 from the germline V gene are SGHAT and FQNNGV. Deletions cut 7 bases from V and 5 bases from J, with 15 bases between. The CDR3 region is CASTPAGGHEQYF. CDR3 sequence (DNA): TGTGCCAGCACCCCGGCAGGGGGGCACGAGCAGTACTTC.

The V and J genes are TRBV19 and TRBJ1-2; 8 nucleotides agree with TRBD1. Per the germline V gene, CDR1 is LNHDA and CDR2 is SQIVND (reference sequence). The CDR3 length is 15 residues. Unmatched junction bases numbered 10, after V lost 2 bases and J lost 8 bases. The CDR3 loop reads CASSIWTGREKGYTF. The CDR3 coding sequence is TGTGCCAGTAGTATATGGACAGGGCGCGAGAAAGGCTACACCTTC.

The gene calls are TRBV6-1 and TRBJ1-5, with D perhaps matching TRBD1 (5 bases). V was pared by 4 bases and J by 9 bases, with 13 bases between. Germline V gives CDR1 MNHNS, CDR2 SASEGT. The CDR3 is 13 amino acids. CDR3 sequence reads: CASSGNQGLPQHF. CDR3 DNA: TGTGCCAGCAGTGGAAACCAGGGTCTGCCCCAGCATTTT.